Shown below are 11 T cell receptor beta chains from a single sample sequenced in a study of shared clonotypes between healthy human individuals. Sequencing was performed with immunoSEQ multiplex PCR; in TCRdb, only in-frame clones are kept and a portion is missing. This table holds millions of clones, about 94% found once. CD45RO-negative CD8 cells positively selected for CCR7 made up the naive population, which excluded terminally differentiated effector memory CD45RA+ cells. Sequenced material: naive CD8+ T cells sorted from blood. The source is a man between 18 and 35 years old in good health.

The rearrangement links TRBV5-1 to TRBJ1-1, with unresolved D. This CDR3 has 16 amino acids. The V gene's germline CDR1 is SGHRS and CDR2 YFSETQ. With 2 bases removed from V and 0 bases from J, the gap between germline ends came to 14 bases. The CDR3 loop is CASSLEKTQVNTEAFF. CDR3 nucleotides: TGCGCCAGCAGCTTAGAAAAGACCCAGGTGAACACTGAAGCTTTCTTT.

Notes on this clone: Other nucleotide sequences in the sample specify the same CDR3. This chain links TRBV6-5 with TRBJ1-1; D not resolved. Germline CDR1 reads MNHEY; CDR2 reads SVGAGI. This CDR3 spans 15 amino acids. The V end lost 2 bases, the J end lost 0 bases, and 10 bases lay between the germline ends. The CDR3 sequence is CASSYREGLNTEAFF. CDR3 nucleotide sequence: TGTGCCAGCAGTTACCGTGAGGGCCTGAACACTGAAGCTTTCTTT.

The chain couples TRBV5-1 to TRBJ1-2; the D gene is possibly TRBD1 (6 bases). The CDR3 length is 13 residues. CDR1 and CDR2 (germline): SGHRS, YFSETQ. CDR3 protein: CAFGGGPYGGYTF. The DNA for the CDR3 is TGCGCTTTTGGTGGGGGCCCCTACGGTGGCTACACCTTC. The full variable domain, with the rest looked up from reference TRBV5-1 and TRBJ1-2, is KAGVTQTPRYLIKTRGQQVTLSCSPISGHRSVSWYQQTPGQGLQFLFEYFSETQRNKGNFPGRFSGRQFSNSRSEMNVSTLELGDSALYLCAFGGGPYGGYTFGSGTRLTVV.

Remarks on this clone: In the same sample, other DNA sequences code for this CDR3. V is TRBV5-6 and J is TRBJ2-7; D gene unclear. The germline gives CDR1 SGHDT, CDR2 YYEEEE. This CDR3 comprises 14 residues. The ends were cut back, 0 bases at V and 1 base at J, with 8 bases in the middle. CDR3 sequence reads: CASSLVGNSYEQYF. CDR3 bases: TGTGCCAGCAGCTTGGTAGGGAATTCCTACGAGCAGTACTTC. Complete variable domain (other parts from reference TRBV5-6 and TRBJ2-7): DAGVTQSPTHLIKTRGQQVTLRCSPKSGHDTVSWYQQALGQGPQFIFQYYEEEERQRGNFPDRFSGHQFPNYSSELNVNALLLGDSALYLCASSLVGNSYEQYFGPGTRLTVT.

The rearrangement uses TRBV11-1 and TRBJ1-1; 7 positions match TRBD1. J gave up 13 bases and V 0 bases, and 8 bases lay outside the gene matches. The CDR3 extends over 13 amino acids. Germline V gene data show CDR1 as SGHAT and CDR2 as FQDESV (reference sequence). CDR3 nucleotide sequence: TGTGCCAGCAGCTTAGCAGGAGACAGGGTGATTTTCTTT. It encodes CASSLAGDRVIFF.

The V call is TRBV6-6, the J call TRBJ1-5, with 8 bases lining up with TRBD1. After removal of 2 bases from V and 3 bases from J, the junction contained 3 bases not matched to a gene. The length of the CDR3 is 15 residues. The germline V gene encodes CDR1 MNHNY and CDR2 SVGAGI (reference sequence). The CDR3 bases are TGTGCCAGCAGTTACGAGGACAGGGTCAATCAGCCCCAGCATTTT. Amino acid sequence: CASSYEDRVNQPQHF.

The CDR3 DNA follows: TGTGCCAGCAGCACGGGGGGTACTTCCTACGAGCAGTACTTC. Amino acid sequence: CASSTGGTSYEQYF. The rearrangement joins TRBV4-2 to TRBJ2-7; 7 nucleotides align to TRBD2. The CDR3 has 14 residues. V lost 5 bases, J lost 1 base, and 5 bases stayed unmatched. Germline loops: CDR1 LGHNA, CDR2 YNFKEQ.

This chain joins TRBV4-3 and TRBJ2-3; 9 nucleotides match TRBD2. Germline CDR1 is LGHNA and CDR2 is YSLEER. This CDR3 has 21 residues. V was pared by 0 bases and J by 0 bases, with 16 bases of the junction left unmatched. The CDR3 is CASSQDLAASGATSSTDTQYF. The CDR3 bases are TGCGCCAGCAGCCAAGATCTGGCGGCTAGCGGGGCCACTTCTAGCACAGATACGCAGTATTTT.

The chain couples TRBV10-1 to TRBJ2-3; D may be TRBD2 (7 bases). Per the germline V gene, CDR1 is WNHNN and CDR2 is SYGVQD (reference sequence). Trimming left V 3 bases short and J 3 bases short, with 13 bases between. The CDR3 is made up of 15 amino acids. CDR3 protein: CASSEEGGQTDTQYF. Written as DNA, the CDR3 is TGCGCCAGCAGTGAAGAGGGGGGGCAAACAGATACGCAGTATTTT.

On this clone itself: The sample holds other DNA sequences that translate to the same CDR3. CDR3 region: CASSEGRADYEQYF. The CDR3 region has the DNA TGCGCCAGCAGTGAAGGTCGAGCGGACTACGAGCAGTACTTC. The chain uses TRBV10-2 and TRBJ2-7; the D gene is possibly TRBD2 (5 bases). The CDR3 covers 14 residues. The ends were cut back, 3 bases at V and 3 bases at J, with 12 bases in the middle. Germline V gives CDR1 WSHSY, CDR2 SAAADI.

The chain employs TRBV6-5 and TRBJ1-5; unclear D gene. This CDR3 comprises 12 residues. In germline, CDR1 is MNHEY, CDR2 SVGAGI. Trimming cost V 5 bases and J 7 bases, with 9 bases left between them. Here the CDR3 reads CASSQPRQPQHF. In DNA, the CDR3 is TGTGCCAGCAGTCAACCAAGACAGCCCCAGCATTTT.